This T cell receptor beta chain was documented in a study of blood T cells in healthy people across ages. In regard to this clonotype: Its specificity is not known.

The draw of peripheral blood yielded about 9.4 milliliters from each donor. The CDR3 runs to 19 residues. The V end lost 4 bases, the J end lost 0 bases, and 22 bases lay between the germline ends. Per the germline V gene, CDR1 is SGHTA and CDR2 is FQGNSA. Whole-study findings and limits: Getting older went along with TCR beta diversity per million T cells dropping roughly linearly. Compared with aged donors, long-lived donors showed fewer expanded clones, suggesting selection.

Using a J-beta primer mix together with a sample-barcoded 5' primer, a second PCR was run for 7 to 11 cycles. TCRdb reprocessed the 5' RACE reads via MiXCR and lists one record per CDR3 protein. The table shows approximately 1,700,000 distinct CDR3 sequences, with about two fifths occurring only once. Source material: blood. The rearrangement links TRBV7-2 to TRBJ2-1, with a weak D call TRBD2 (5 bases). This TCR was sampled from a human donor in good health. CDR3: CASSSRTPGELFSYNEQFF. The CDR3 nucleotides read TGTGCCAGCAGCTCCCGGACCCCCGGGGAGCTCTTCTCCTACAATGAGCAGTTCTTC.